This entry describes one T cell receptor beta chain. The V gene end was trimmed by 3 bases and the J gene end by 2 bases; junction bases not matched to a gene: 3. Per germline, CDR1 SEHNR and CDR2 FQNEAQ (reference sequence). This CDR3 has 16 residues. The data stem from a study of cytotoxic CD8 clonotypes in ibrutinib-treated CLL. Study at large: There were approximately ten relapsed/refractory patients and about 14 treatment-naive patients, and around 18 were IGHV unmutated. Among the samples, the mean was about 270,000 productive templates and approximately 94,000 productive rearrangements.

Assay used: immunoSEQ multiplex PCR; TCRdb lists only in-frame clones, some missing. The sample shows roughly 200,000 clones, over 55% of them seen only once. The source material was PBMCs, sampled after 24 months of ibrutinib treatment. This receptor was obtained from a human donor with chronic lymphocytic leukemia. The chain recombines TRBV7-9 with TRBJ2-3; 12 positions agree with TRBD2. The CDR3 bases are TGTGCCAGCAGCTTCCGACTAGCGGGAGACACAGATACGCAGTATTTT. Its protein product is CASSFRLAGDTDTQYF.